Described below is a single TCR beta chain sequence and its context. Gene labels here are mouse ones. The read stops 1 residue short of the end of the CDR3; the missing end is completed from the germline J gene. Sequencing of TCRbeta CDR3 at survey depth gave sequences and template counts. Libraries were prepared by immunoSEQ multiplex PCR; TCRdb keeps only in-frame clonotypes and omits some of them. The sample contains some 6,700 clones, approximately 50% of which appear only once. This sample was included in a study of tissue T cells after allogeneic stem cell transplantation. Trimming pared 0 bases from V and 0 bases from J, leaving 8 bases between. Germline lookup yields CDR1 SGHSN and CDR2 HYEKVE. The CDR3 sequence is 15 residues long. Sample time point: mouse harvest day 7 after allogeneic transplant. Tail vein injection delivered 10^7 T-cell-depleted bone marrow cells and 10^6 splenic CD5+ T cells. Tissues came from B6→BALB/c major-mismatch GVHD mice at day 7 or 14.

The clonotype originates from a female BALB/c mouse given C57BL/6 T cells with graft-versus-host disease after an allogeneic hematopoietic cell transplant. Sequencing was carried out using gut tissue. This chain uses TRBV12-1 with TRBJ1-5; D unresolved. CDR3 bases read: TGTGCCAGCTCTCTCGACAAATATAACAACCAGGCTCCGCTT. This codes for CASSLDKYNNQAPL. The CDR3 as a whole reads CASSLDKYNNQAPLF.